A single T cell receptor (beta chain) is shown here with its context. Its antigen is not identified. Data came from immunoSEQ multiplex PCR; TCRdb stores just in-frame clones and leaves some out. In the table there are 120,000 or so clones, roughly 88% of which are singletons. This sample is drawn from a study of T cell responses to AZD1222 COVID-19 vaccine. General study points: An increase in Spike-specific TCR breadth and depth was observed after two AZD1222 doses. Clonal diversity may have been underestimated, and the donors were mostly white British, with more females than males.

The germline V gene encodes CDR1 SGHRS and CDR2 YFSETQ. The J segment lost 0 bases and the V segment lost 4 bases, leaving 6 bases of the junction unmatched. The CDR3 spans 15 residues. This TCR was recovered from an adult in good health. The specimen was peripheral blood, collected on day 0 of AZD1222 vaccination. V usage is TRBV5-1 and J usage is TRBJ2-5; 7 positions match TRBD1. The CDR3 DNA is TGCGCCAGCAGCGAGGGACAGCTGTACCAAGAGACCCAGTACTTC. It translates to CASSEGQLYQETQYF.